These T cell receptor beta chains were read from a single sample in a study of T cell changes during pregnancy in multiple sclerosis. Method: immunoSEQ multiplex PCR; TCRdb's copy keeps in-frame clones and lacks some. The table has some 52,000 clones, 85% to 95% seen once. Sample: CD4+ T cells from peripheral blood mononuclear cells, taken in the third trimester of pregnancy. These receptors came from a female donor with multiple sclerosis, enrolled in a pregnancy study. Each CDR3 is given with its conserved first and last residue. The D gene is left open where the match is weak. The listing skips clone size in some rows; elsewhere it reads once, few, many or a size class.

D	V	size	J	CDR3	DNA
TRBD1	TRBV6-1	-	TRBJ2-7	CAVWDRVYEQYF	TGTGCCGTATGGGACAGGGTCTACGAGCAGTACTTC
TRBD1	TRBV28	-	TRBJ1-1	CASSLPMTGGATEAFF	TGTGCCAGCAGTTTACCCATGACAGGGGGCGCGACTGAAGCTTTCTTT
TRBD1	TRBV5-1	-	TRBJ2-7	CASSPTGVVSYEQYF	TGCGCCAGCAGCCCTACAGGGGTTGTATCCTACGAGCAGTACTTC
TRBD2	TRBV18	-	TRBJ2-7	CASSPTGTGGRFEQYF	TGTGCCAGCTCACCAACGGGGACGGGAGGTCGTTTTGAGCAGTACTTC
-	TRBV6-1	-	TRBJ1-5	CASSEGSYSNQPQHF	TGTGCCAGCAGTGAGGGCAGCTATAGCAATCAGCCCCAGCATTTT
TRBD2	TRBV10-3	-	TRBJ2-3	CAISAARGVAGRTDTQYF	TGTGCCATCAGTGCGGCGAGGGGGGTAGCGGGGCGCACAGATACGCAGTATTTT
-	TRBV7-3	-	TRBJ2-1	CASSSKTGSSYNEQFF	TGTGCCAGCAGCTCAAAAACGGGGAGCTCCTACAATGAGCAGTTCTTC
-	TRBV9	-	TRBJ1-6	CASSVGWEASYNSPLHF	TGTGCCAGCAGCGTAGGGTGGGAGGCCTCCTATAATTCACCCCTCCACTTT
-	TRBV7-6	-	TRBJ2-3	CASSLLGESHTDTQYF	TGTGCCAGCAGCTTACTCGGGGAAAGCCACACAGATACGCAGTATTTT
-	TRBV6-1	-	TRBJ1-1	CASSEALEVGGNRRYTEAFF	TGTGCCAGCAGTGAAGCACTCGAGGTTGGAGGGAATCGGAGGTACACTGAAGCTTTCTTT
TRBD1	TRBV10-2	-	TRBJ2-7	CASRDRVLYEQYF	TGCGCCAGCAGAGACAGGGTTCTCTACGAGCAGTACTTC
-	TRBV7-8	-	TRBJ2-7	CASSLAIQGSFEQYF	TGTGCCAGCAGCTTAGCAATACAGGGAAGTTTCGAGCAGTACTTC
-	TRBV19	-	TRBJ2-7	CASNTRDRPYEQYF	TGTGCCAGTAATACGCGGGACAGACCCTACGAGCAGTACTTC
-	TRBV7-9	-	TRBJ1-1	CASSSQQGVNTEAFF	TGTGCCAGCAGCTCACAACAGGGTGTGAACACTGAAGCTTTCTTT
-	TRBV19	-	TRBJ1-6	CATAGGYNSPLHF	TGTGCCACCGCGGGGGGCTATAATTCACCCCTCCACTTT
-	TRBV2	once	TRBJ2-3	CASSGQQVDTQYF	TGTGCCAGCAGTGGACAGCAGGTAGATACGCAGTATTTT
TRBD2	TRBV7-2	once	TRBJ2-7	CASSSTGRVSHEQYF	TGTGCCAGCAGCTCGACGGGGAGGGTCAGCCACGAGCAGTACTTC
-	TRBV14	-	TRBJ2-1	CASSQIGNEQFF	TGTGCCAGCAGCCAGATCGGCAATGAGCAGTTCTTC
TRBD1	TRBV5-5	-	TRBJ1-2	CASSPFQRDSYGYTF	TGTGCCAGCAGCCCTTTCCAAAGGGACAGCTATGGCTACACCTTC
TRBD2	TRBV7-2	-	TRBJ2-1	CASSLAGGPYNEQFF	TGTGCCAGCAGCCTAGCGGGAGGGCCTTACAATGAGCAGTTCTTC
TRBD1	TRBV5-8	-	TRBJ2-1	CASSLAPGGNEQFF	TGTGCCAGCAGCTTGGCCCCAGGGGGCAATGAGCAGTTCTTC
TRBD1	TRBV28	once	TRBJ2-7	CASSLWTGGSGGGDF	TGTGCCAGCAGTTTATGGACAGGGGGCTCTGGGGGGGGAGACTTC
-	TRBV9	-	TRBJ2-5	CASSPRVGGGETQYF	TGTGCCAGCAGCCCCCGGGTAGGGGGTGGAGAGACCCAGTACTTC
-	TRBV5-1	-	TRBJ1-1	CASSLIGPSGNTEAFF	TGCGCCAGCAGCTTGATTGGCCCCTCGGGGAACACTGAAGCTTTCTTT
-	TRBV27	-	TRBJ2-3	CASGGWGGGPDTQYF	TGTGCCAGCGGTGGGTGGGGTGGCGGGCCAGATACGCAGTATTTT
-	TRBV28	-	TRBJ2-1	CASNSGGQSEQFF	TGTGCCAGTAACTCCGGCGGACAGTCGGAGCAGTTCTTC
-	TRBV28	-	TRBJ1-2	CASSLSAGSNYGYTF	TGTGCCAGCAGTTTAAGTGCAGGTTCTAACTATGGCTACACCTTC
-	TRBV9	-	TRBJ2-2	CASSVQAGGAHGELFF	TGTGCCAGCAGCGTACAGGCTGGAGGCGCGCACGGGGAGCTGTTTTTT
-	TRBV15	-	TRBJ1-5	CATSRDRSGQPQHF	TGTGCCACCAGCAGAGATAGGAGTGGTCAGCCCCAGCATTTT
-	TRBV2	-	TRBJ1-1	CASSGIGPGNTEAFF	TGTGCCAGCAGTGGAATTGGCCCGGGAAACACTGAAGCTTTCTTT
TRBD1	TRBV14	-	TRBJ1-1	CASSQRTGRRTEAFF	TGTGCCAGCAGCCAACGGACAGGGCGTAGGACTGAAGCTTTCTTT
-	TRBV30	-	TRBJ1-2	CAWSGALANYGYTF	TGTGCCTGGAGTGGTGCCCTAGCTAACTATGGCTACACCTTC
TRBD2	TRBV2	-	TRBJ2-3	CASSEYGLAGYTDTQYF	TGTGCCAGCAGTGAATACGGACTAGCGGGGTACACAGATACGCAGTATTTT
TRBD1	TRBV5-4	-	TRBJ1-2	CASRLTGESYGYTF	TGTGCCAGCAGGTTGACAGGGGAGAGCTATGGCTACACCTTC
TRBD1	TRBV7-2	-	TRBJ2-3	CASSLGQGRTDTQYF	TGTGCCAGCAGCTTAGGACAGGGTAGGACAGATACGCAGTATTTT
TRBD2	TRBV5-1	-	TRBJ2-3	CASSLRASAGTSGNAQYF	TGCGCCAGCAGCCTTAGAGCGAGCGCCGGGACTAGCGGGAACGCGCAGTATTTT
-	TRBV28	-	TRBJ1-5	CASSSIGPPGSYQPQHF	TGTGCCAGCAGCTCAATTGGCCCCCCGGGTTCTTATCAGCCCCAGCATTTT
TRBD1	TRBV9	-	TRBJ1-1	CASTSFRDRDTEAFF	TGTGCCAGCACCTCTTTCCGGGACAGAGACACTGAAGCTTTCTTT
TRBD1	TRBV30	few	TRBJ1-1	CARGQGILNTEAFF	TGTGCCCGGGGACAGGGGATTTTGAACACTGAAGCTTTCTTT